This note documents a single T cell receptor beta chain sequence. Its antigen is not identified. The TCR beta cDNA libraries contained unique molecular identifiers. The authors obtained 500,000 or so cDNA molecules from roughly 1.1 to 9.2 million T cells. MiXCR, applied by TCRdb to the PCR reads, yields one record per CDR3 protein. The table includes around 500,000 distinct CDR3 sequences, around 36% detected once. This entry is derived from a study of post-analysis software for immune sequencing data. Study observations and caveats: People with multiple sclerosis had a significantly lower normalized Chao1 diversity than controls did. When patients were compared with controls, four to six TRBV segments were more frequent, TRBV5-6, TRBV5-1 and TRBV20-1 among them.

The CDR3 totals 17 residues. The sample comprised blood. The chain links TRBV12-2 to TRBJ2-1; TRBD2 is taken as the D call from the table, unchecked against the DNA. TRBV12-2 is a documented pseudogene. The sequence derives from a girl aged 2-17 years with multiple sclerosis. CDR3 protein: CASRLTSGGRTYNEQFF. The CDR3 nucleotides read TGTGCAAGTCGCTTAACTAGCGGGGGCCGTACCTACAATGAGCAGTTCTTC.